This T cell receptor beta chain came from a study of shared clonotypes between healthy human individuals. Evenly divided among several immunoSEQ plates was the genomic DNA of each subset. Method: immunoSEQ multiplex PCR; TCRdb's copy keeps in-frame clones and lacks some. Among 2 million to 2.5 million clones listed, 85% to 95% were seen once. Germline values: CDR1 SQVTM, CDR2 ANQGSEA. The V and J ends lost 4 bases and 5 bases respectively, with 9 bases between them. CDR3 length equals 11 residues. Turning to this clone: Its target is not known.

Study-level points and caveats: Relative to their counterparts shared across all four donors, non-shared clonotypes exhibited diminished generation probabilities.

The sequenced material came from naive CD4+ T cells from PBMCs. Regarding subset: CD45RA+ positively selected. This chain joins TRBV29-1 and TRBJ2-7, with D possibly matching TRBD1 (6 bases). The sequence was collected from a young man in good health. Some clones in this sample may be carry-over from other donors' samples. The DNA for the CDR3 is TGCAGCGTTGCCACAGGGAACGAGCAGTACTTC. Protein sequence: CSVATGNEQYF.